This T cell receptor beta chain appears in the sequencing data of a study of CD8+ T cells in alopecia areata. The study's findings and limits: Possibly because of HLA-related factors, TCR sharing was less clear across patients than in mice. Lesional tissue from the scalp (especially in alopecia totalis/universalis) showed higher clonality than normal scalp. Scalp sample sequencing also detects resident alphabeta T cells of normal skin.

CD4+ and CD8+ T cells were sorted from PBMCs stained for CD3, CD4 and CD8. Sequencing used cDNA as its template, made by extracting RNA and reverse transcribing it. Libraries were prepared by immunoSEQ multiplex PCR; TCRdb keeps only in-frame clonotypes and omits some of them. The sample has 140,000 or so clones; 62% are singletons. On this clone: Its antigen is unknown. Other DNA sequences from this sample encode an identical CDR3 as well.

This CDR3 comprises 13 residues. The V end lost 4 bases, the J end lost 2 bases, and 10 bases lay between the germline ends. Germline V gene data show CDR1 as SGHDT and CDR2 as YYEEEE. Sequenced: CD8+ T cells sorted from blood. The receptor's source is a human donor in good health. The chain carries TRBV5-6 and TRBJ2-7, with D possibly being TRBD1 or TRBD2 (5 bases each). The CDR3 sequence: CASSLRGAYEQYF. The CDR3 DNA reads TGTGCCAGCAGCCTTCGGGGCGCCTACGAGCAGTACTTC.